The sequence of this T cell receptor beta chain was determined in a study of blood T cell repertoires in COVID-19. The trim removed 5 bases at V and 10 bases at J, leaving 14 bases unmatched. CDR3 size: 15 residues. Germline CDR1 and CDR2: SGHNT and YENEEA. Libraries were prepared by immunoSEQ multiplex PCR; TCRdb keeps only in-frame clonotypes and omits some of them. In the table there are 200,000 to 250,000 clones, under 90% of which are singletons. This receptor was identified in a woman older than 75 with acute or convalescent COVID-19. The sample taken for sequencing was peripheral blood. The V gene is TRBV11-3, the J gene TRBJ2-1; TRBD2 matches at 7 bases. CDR3 region: CASSLGPSGLGEQFF. The DNA of the CDR3 is TGTGCCAGCAGCCTCGGACCTAGCGGCCTTGGGGAGCAGTTCTTC.